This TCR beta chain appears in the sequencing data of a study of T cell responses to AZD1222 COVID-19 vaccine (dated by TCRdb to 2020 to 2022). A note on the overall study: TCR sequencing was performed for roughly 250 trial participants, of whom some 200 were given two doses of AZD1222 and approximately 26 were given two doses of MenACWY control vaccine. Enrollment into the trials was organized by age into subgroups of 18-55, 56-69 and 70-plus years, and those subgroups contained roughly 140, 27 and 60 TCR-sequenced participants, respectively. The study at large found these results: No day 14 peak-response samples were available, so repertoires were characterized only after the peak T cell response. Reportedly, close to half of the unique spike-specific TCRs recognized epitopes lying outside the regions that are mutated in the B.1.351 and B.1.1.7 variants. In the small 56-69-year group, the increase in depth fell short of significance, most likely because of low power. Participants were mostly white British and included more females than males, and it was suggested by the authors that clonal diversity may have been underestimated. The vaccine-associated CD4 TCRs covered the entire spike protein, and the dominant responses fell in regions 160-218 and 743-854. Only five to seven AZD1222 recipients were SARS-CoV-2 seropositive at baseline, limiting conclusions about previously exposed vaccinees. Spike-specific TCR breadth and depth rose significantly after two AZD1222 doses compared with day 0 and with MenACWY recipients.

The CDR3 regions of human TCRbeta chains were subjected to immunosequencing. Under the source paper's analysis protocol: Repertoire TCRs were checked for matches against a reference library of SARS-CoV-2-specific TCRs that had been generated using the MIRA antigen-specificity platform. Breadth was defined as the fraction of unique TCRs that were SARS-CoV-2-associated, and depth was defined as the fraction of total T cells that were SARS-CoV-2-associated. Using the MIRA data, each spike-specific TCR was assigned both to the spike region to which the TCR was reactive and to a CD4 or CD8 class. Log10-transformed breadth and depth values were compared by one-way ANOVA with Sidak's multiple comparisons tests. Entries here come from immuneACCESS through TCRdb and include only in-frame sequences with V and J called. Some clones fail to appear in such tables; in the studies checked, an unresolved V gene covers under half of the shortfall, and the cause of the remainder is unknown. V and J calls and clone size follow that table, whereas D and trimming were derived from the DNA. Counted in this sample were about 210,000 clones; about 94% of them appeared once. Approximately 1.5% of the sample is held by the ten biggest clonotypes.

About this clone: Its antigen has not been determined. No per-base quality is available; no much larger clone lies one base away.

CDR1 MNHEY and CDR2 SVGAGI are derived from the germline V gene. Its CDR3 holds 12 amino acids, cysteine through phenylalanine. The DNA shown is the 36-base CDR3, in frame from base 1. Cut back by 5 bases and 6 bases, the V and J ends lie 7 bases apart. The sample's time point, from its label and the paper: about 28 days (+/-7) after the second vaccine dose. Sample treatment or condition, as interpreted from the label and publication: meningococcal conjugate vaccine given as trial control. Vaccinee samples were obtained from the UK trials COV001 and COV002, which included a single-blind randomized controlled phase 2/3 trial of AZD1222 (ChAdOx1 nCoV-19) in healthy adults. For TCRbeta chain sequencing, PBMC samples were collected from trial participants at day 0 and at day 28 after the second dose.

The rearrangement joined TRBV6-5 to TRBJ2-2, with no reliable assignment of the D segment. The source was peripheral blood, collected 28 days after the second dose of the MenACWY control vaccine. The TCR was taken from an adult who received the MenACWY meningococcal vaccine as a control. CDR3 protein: CASSHESGELFF. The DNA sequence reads TGTGCCAGCAGTCACGAATCCGGGGAGCTGTTTTTT.